This is a list of T cell receptor beta chains from one sample in a study of shared clonotypes between healthy human individuals. The protocol was immunoSEQ multiplex PCR, while the TCRdb copy is restricted to in-frame clones and leaves out a portion. Counted here are roughly 2.1 million clones, approximately 94% occurring once; the ten biggest clones make up about 1.8%. What was sequenced was naive CD8+ T cells from PBMCs. These receptors all come from a man aged 18 to 29 in good health. Some clones in this sample may be carry-over from other donors' samples. The CDR3 runs from the conserved cysteine through the conserved F or W. The order of the fields is D gene, V gene, clone size, J gene, CDR3 DNA, CDR3 protein. The D gene is left open where the match is weak. A clone size is listed for some rows: how often the clone was seen (once, few, many), or a class if it is expanded.

D: -
V: TRBV27
size: -
J: TRBJ2-7
DNA: TGTGCCAGCAGTTCCCCGGCGGACGAGCAGTACTTC
CDR3: CASSSPADEQYF

D: -
V: TRBV7-6
size: few
J: TRBJ1-5
DNA: TGTGCCAGCAGCTTCGGAGGGGTTGATCAGCCCCAGCATTTT
CDR3: CASSFGGVDQPQHF

D: -
V: TRBV7-8
size: -
J: TRBJ2-3
DNA: TGTGCCAGCAGCCGCATAGGGGGGTTTACTAGCACAGATACGCAGTATTTT
CDR3: CASSRIGGFTSTDTQYF

D: -
V: TRBV5-5
size: -
J: TRBJ1-5
DNA: TGTGCCAGCAGCTATCGACAGCTAAATCAGCCCCAGCATTTT
CDR3: CASSYRQLNQPQHF

D: TRBD1
V: TRBV7-9
size: -
J: TRBJ1-4
DNA: TGTGCCAGCAGCATGCCAGGGGGCACCTTCGAAAAACTGTTTTTT
CDR3: CASSMPGGTFEKLFF

D: -
V: TRBV7-8
size: -
J: TRBJ2-1
DNA: TGTGCCAGCAGCTCAGCAGCGGGTCGGACCTACAATGAGCAGTTCTTC
CDR3: CASSSAAGRTYNEQFF

D: TRBD1
V: TRBV7-2
size: once
J: TRBJ2-7
DNA: TGTGCCAGCAGCTGGGCGACAGGGAACGAGCAGTACTTC
CDR3: CASSWATGNEQYF

D: -
V: TRBV9
size: -
J: TRBJ2-1
DNA: TGTGCCAGCAGCGTAGGTGGGGGAGTGGGGTTATACAATGAGCAGTTCTTC
CDR3: CASSVGGGVGLYNEQFF

D: TRBD2
V: TRBV7-8
size: -
J: TRBJ2-1
DNA: TGTGCCAGCAGCCCCCGGGCTAGCGGGAGTCTTGAGCAGTTCTTC
CDR3: CASSPRASGSLEQFF

D: -
V: TRBV4-3
size: -
J: TRBJ2-5
DNA: TGCGCCAGCAGCCAAGATGGGGGTAGCGCCGTACAAGAGACCCAGTACTTC
CDR3: CASSQDGGSAVQETQYF

D: TRBD2
V: TRBV11-2
size: -
J: TRBJ2-5
DNA: TGTGCCAGCAGCTTAGACGTGGGACTAGGCTCAGAGACCCAGTACTTC
CDR3: CASSLDVGLGSETQYF